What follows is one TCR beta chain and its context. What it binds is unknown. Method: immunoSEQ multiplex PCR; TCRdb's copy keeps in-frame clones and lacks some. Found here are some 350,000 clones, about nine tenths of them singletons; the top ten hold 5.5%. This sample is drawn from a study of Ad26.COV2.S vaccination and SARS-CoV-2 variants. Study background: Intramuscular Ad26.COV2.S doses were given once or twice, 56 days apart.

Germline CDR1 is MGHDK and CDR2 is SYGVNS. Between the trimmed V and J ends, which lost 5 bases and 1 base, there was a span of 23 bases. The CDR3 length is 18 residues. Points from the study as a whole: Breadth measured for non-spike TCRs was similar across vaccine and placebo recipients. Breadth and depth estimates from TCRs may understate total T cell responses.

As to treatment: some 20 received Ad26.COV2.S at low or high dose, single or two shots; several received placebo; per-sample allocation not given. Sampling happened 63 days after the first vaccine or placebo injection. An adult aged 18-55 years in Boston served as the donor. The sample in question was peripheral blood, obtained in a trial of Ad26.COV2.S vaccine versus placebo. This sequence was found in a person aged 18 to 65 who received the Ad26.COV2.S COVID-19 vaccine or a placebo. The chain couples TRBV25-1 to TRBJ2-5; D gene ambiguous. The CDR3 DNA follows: TGTGCCAGCAGTATCGATCCAAAAGAATGGCCCCGCCAAGAGACCCAGTACTTC. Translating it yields CASSIDPKEWPRQETQYF. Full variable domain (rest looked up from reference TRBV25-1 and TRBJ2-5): EADIYQTPRYLVIGTGKKITLECSQTMGHDKMYWYQQDPGMELHLIHYSYGVNSTEKGDLSSESTVSRIRTEHFPLTLESARPSHTSQYLCASSIDPKEWPRQETQYFGPGTRLLVL.